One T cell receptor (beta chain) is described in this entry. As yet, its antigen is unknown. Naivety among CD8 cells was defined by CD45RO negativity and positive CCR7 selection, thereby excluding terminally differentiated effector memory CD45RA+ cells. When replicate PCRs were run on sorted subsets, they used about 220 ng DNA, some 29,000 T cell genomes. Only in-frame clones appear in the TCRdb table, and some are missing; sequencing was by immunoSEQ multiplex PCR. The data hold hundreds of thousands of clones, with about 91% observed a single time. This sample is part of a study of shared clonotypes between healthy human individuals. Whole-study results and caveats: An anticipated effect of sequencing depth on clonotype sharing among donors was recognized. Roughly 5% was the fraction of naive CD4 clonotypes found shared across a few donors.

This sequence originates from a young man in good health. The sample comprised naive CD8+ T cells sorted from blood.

For the CDR3, the DNA is TGTGCCAGCAGTGAAGCGGCAGGGAGGGACGAGCAGTACTTC. Protein sequence: CASSEAAGRDEQYF. This chain joins TRBV6-1 and TRBJ2-7; 7 nucleotides align to TRBD2. The CDR3 covers 14 residues. V shed 0 bases, J shed 5 bases, and the junction held 4 bases outside the gene matches. Germline CDR1 is MNHNS and CDR2 is SASEGT.